Given below is one T cell receptor beta chain in context. It lacks a known antigen. The input lacks base qualities; no much larger clone sits a single base away. Whole blood was collected in K2EDTA tubes by collaborating institutions according to the institutions' own protocols. For TCRbeta analysis, collaborators shipped samples as frozen whole blood, isolated PBMCs, or DNA extracted from either of those sample types. These data belong to a study of blood T cell repertoires in COVID-19 (dated by TCRdb to the early 2020s). Study-wide context: Collaborator samples came from the United States, Italy and Spain and covered acute and convalescent phases of COVID-19. HLA class I and class II types, where available, came from metadata supplied by the sample provider rather than from assay-based typing. A freely available public database, intended as a resource for researchers studying the immune response to SARS-CoV-2, is where the repertoires were released. Samples were obtained from the ongoing ImmuneRACE study (first 160 participants) and from 1,200 or so subjects provided by 6 global collaborators. A de-identified subject ID, COVID-19 status, age in years and sex were almost always included in the sample metadata. The material from the prospective study consisted of cDNA or gDNA derived from T cells, B-cell-depleted T cells, or PBMCs. Subjects who had been exposed to COVID-19, were actively infected with it, or had recovered from it provided the deeply sampled blood TCRbeta repertoires that made up the dataset.

What the research found in general, with its limitations: How much clinical and demographic metadata was included differed by source and by participant, and the metadata was provided uncurated.

TCRbeta CDR3 regions were amplified from genomic DNA using the immunoSEQ Assay, a bias-controlled multiplex PCR. Turning to the authors' computational methods: Within the assay, amplification of reference gene primers was used to estimate how many nucleated cells each sample contained. Sequence reads were collapsed and filtered to measure the absolute abundance of every unique TCRbeta CDR3 rearrangement. For each sample, productive Simpson clonality was calculated by taking the square root of Simpson's diversity index across productive rearrangements. TCRdb took over this immuneACCESS table, retaining in-frame rearrangements with V and J assigned. Such tables are incomplete; in checked studies, under half of the missing clones stem from an unresolved V gene, and the remainder is unexplained. The DNA was the basis for D and trimming; V, J and clone size are from that table. Here the sample has more than 110,000 clones; 84% occur a single time. Approximately 6.6% of the sample is in the top ten clones.

This sequence was found in a human donor in a cohort sampled during active COVID-19. The specimen sequenced was peripheral blood.

CDR3 protein: CASSLGQGLGYTF. The DNA sequence reads TGTGCCAGCAGTTTAGGACAGGGGCTGGGCTACACCTTC. The V gene is TRBV12-3 or TRBV12-4 and the J gene is TRBJ1-2, and TRBD1 aligns with 8 junction nucleotides. Germline trimming: 1 base from V, 8 bases from J; junction bases outside gene matches: 3. Including cysteine and phenylalanine, the CDR3 has 13 amino acids. Just the 39-base CDR3 DNA is kept, in frame starting at base 1.